The rows below give T cell receptor beta chains drawn from one sample of a study of HIV-infected patients and healthy controls. MiXCR was run by TCRdb on the 5' RACE reads, yielding one entry per CDR3 protein. This table has about 5,000 distinct CDR3 sequences, under 9.5% appearing once. The sample in question was blood, obtained before antiretroviral therapy. These receptors all stem from an adult with HIV infection. The CDR3 runs from the conserved cysteine through the conserved F or W. The D gene is left open where the match is weak. The listing skips clone size in some rows; elsewhere it reads once, few, many or a size class.

>medium-sized|TRBD1|TRBJ1-4|TRBV7-2
TGTGCCAGCAGCCAACAGGGGTTATCAACTAATGAAAAACTGTTTTTT
CASSQQGLSTNEKLFF
>medium-sized|NA|TRBJ2-3|TRBV14
TGTGCCAGCAGCCAAGGTCAGCGAGATACGCAGTATTTT
CASSQGQRDTQYF
>once|NA|TRBJ2-7|TRBV6-2/TRBV6-3
TGTGCCAGCAGTAGTCCAGGACTCAACTACGAGCAGTACTTC
CASSSPGLNYEQYF
>NA|TRBD1|TRBJ2-3|TRBV7-8
TGTGCCAGCAGCTATAACCGGGACAGACGCACAGATACGCAGTATTTT
CASSYNRDRRTDTQYF
>NA|NA|TRBJ2-3|TRBV5-1
TGCGCCAGCAGCTTGCTTAGCACAGATACGCAGTATTTT
CASSLLSTDTQYF
>medium-sized|NA|TRBJ2-5|TRBV5-6
TGTGCCAGCAGCCCAGGAAGGACTTCGGCGGGCCAGTACTTC
CASSPGRTSAGQYF
>many|NA|TRBJ2-1|TRBV5-4
TGTGCCAGCAGCTTTGGGCCGTATGAGCAGTTCTTC
CASSFGPYEQFF
>NA|TRBD2|TRBJ2-2|TRBV11-2
TGTGCCAGCAGCTTAGATCGCACGGGGAGGGCCCCCTCCGGGGAGCTGTTTTTT
CASSLDRTGRAPSGELFF
>many|TRBD2|TRBJ2-1|TRBV13
TGTGCCAGCAGCTTAGACCCTCGGTTAGCGGGGGGTGAGCAGTTCTTC
CASSLDPRLAGGEQFF
>NA|TRBD1|TRBJ2-7|TRBV6-5
TGTGCCAGCAGCGATACACAGGGGGCACCCGTCGAGCAGTACTTC
CASSDTQGAPVEQYF
>NA|TRBD2|TRBJ2-1|TRBV29-1
TGCAGCGTTGAGGTGACGCGGCGGGGGGAGCAGTTCTTC
CSVEVTRRGEQFF
>few|TRBD2|TRBJ2-3|TRBV5-1
TGCGCCAGCAGCCTCAGCGGGGGGCGAGATACGCAGTATTTT
CASSLSGGRDTQYF
>medium-sized|TRBD2|TRBJ2-4|TRBV5-4
TGTGCCAGCAGCAGCGGGACTAGCGGGGTCGCCAAAAACATTCAGTACTTC
CASSSGTSGVAKNIQYF
>NA|NA|TRBJ1-1|TRBV25-1
TGTGCCAGCACCTGGGGGGACAAAGCTTTCTTT
CASTWGDKAFF
>few|NA|TRBJ2-5|TRBV15
TGTGCCACCAGCCCGATGGGGGCCCTGGAAGAGACCCAGTACTTC
CATSPMGALEETQYF
>NA|NA|TRBJ2-2|TRBV30
TGTGCCTGGAGTGTATTAGGCACCGGGGAGCTGTTTTTT
CAWSVLGTGELFF
>medium-sized|NA|TRBJ2-3|TRBV9
TGTGCCAGCAGCACCTGGACAGCTAGCACAGATACGCAGTATTTT
CASSTWTASTDTQYF
>NA|TRBD2|TRBJ2-3|TRBV19
TGTGCCAGTAGTATTCGAGGGACTAGCGGAGCTAGCACAGATACGCAGTATTTT
CASSIRGTSGASTDTQYF
>medium-sized|NA|TRBJ1-1|TRBV11-3
TGTGCCAGCATATTTAGTGGGGGCACTGAAGCTTTCTTT
CASIFSGGTEAFF
>medium-sized|NA|TRBJ1-1|TRBV29-1
TGCAGCGTTCGACAGGACCAGAACACTGAAGCTTTCTTT
CSVRQDQNTEAFF
>NA|NA|TRBJ1-1|TRBV30
TGTGCCTGGAGTGTCCTAAGAACTCAGGGGTCTTCTTCTGAAGCTTTCTTT
CAWSVLRTQGSSSEAFF
>many|TRBD1|TRBJ2-2|TRBV5-4
TGTGCCAGCAGCTTGGCCCAAAGGGACAGAAACACCGGGGAGCTGTTTTTT
CASSLAQRDRNTGELFF
>many|TRBD1|TRBJ2-1|TRBV12-3/TRBV12-4
TGTGCCAGCAGCCGGGACAGGGATACCAATGAGCAGTTCTTC
CASSRDRDTNEQFF
>medium-sized|TRBD2|TRBJ2-3|TRBV7-3
TGTGCCAGCAGCTTAACTAGCGGGGAAACAGATACGCAGTATTTT
CASSLTSGETDTQYF
>many|NA|TRBJ1-1|TRBV3-1
TGTGCCAGCAGCCAAGATCTGACGTCGGCAAGGCTGGGAGCTTTCTTT
CASSQDLTSARLGAFF
>large|TRBD2|TRBJ2-5|TRBV7-8
TGTGCCAGCAGCTCCAGGACTAGCGGGCAAGAAGAGACCCAGTACTTC
CASSSRTSGQEETQYF
>medium-sized|NA|TRBJ1-3|TRBV25-1
TGTGCCAGCAGTGAATACCCCCCGGGGGCCGGCGACACCATATATTTT
CASSEYPPGAGDTIYF
>NA|NA|TRBJ1-2|TRBV7-8
TGTGCCAGCAGCCCTGAGAGAGGGGTGGTGGACTATGGCTACACCTTC
CASSPERGVVDYGYTF
>many|NA|TRBJ1-3|TRBV5-6
TGTGCCAGCAGCTTGGAAGGACCCGGAAACACCATATATTTT
CASSLEGPGNTIYF
>medium-sized|NA|TRBJ2-5|TRBV25-1
TGTGCCAGCAGTGGGGGGCAGATTGAGACCCAGTACTTC
CASSGGQIETQYF
>medium-sized|TRBD1|TRBJ2-1|TRBV5-1
TGCGCCAGCAGCCGCGGACAGGGTGTCCACAATGAGCAGTTCTTC
CASSRGQGVHNEQFF
>NA|TRBD1|TRBJ2-2|TRBV10-3
TGTGCCATCAGCGGACAGGGGGCATCCGGGGAGCTGTTTTTT
CAISGQGASGELFF
>medium-sized|NA|TRBJ2-5|TRBV7-8
TGTGCCAGCAGCCCAGTGGGGGGAGGCGGGGAGACCCAGTACTTC
CASSPVGGGGETQYF
>medium-sized|TRBD1|TRBJ2-5|TRBV4-1
TGCGCCAGCAGCCTTTCCGGGACAGGGTGGAAAGAGACCCAGTACTTC
CASSLSGTGWKETQYF
>many|NA|TRBJ1-4|TRBV5-1
TGCGCCAGCAGCGGGGAGGACCGCCAACTGTTTTTT
CASSGEDRQLFF
>NA|NA|TRBJ2-5|TRBV7-3
TGTGCCAGCAGCTCCCAAGGAGTGTCCCAAGAGACCCAGTACTTC
CASSSQGVSQETQYF
>medium-sized|NA|TRBJ2-7|TRBV6-5
TGTGCCAGCGCCCCGAAAGGACCAGGCTCCTACGAGCAGTACTTC
CASAPKGPGSYEQYF
>many|TRBD1|TRBJ1-4|TRBV7-9
TGTGCCAGCAGCTCGATTTTAGGGGGCGAGAATGAAAAACTGTTTTTT
CASSSILGGENEKLFF
>many|NA|TRBJ1-3|TRBV4-2
TGTGCCAGCAGCCGGGAACCCGCCCTCTTCCCTGGAAACACCATATATTTT
CASSREPALFPGNTIYF
>few|NA|TRBJ2-3|TRBV10-3
TGTGCCATTTTTGACGACGGGAATAACACAGATACGCAGTATTTT
CAIFDDGNNTDTQYF
>many|TRBD2|TRBJ2-3|TRBV7-9
TGTGCCAGCAGCCCCCCTTCGGGAGGCACGCAGTATTTT
CASSPPSGGTQYF
>medium-sized|NA|TRBJ2-1|TRBV7-7
TGTGCTAGCAGCTTATCGCCTAACAATGAGCAGTTCTTC
CASSLSPNNEQFF
>many|TRBD1|TRBJ1-6|TRBV12-3/TRBV12-4
TGTGCCAGCAGTTCCATGACAGGGATGGGACGGTCACCCCTCCACTTT
CASSSMTGMGRSPLHF
>many|TRBD2|TRBJ2-7|TRBV28
TGTGCCAGCAGTTTGAGCGGGAGGGCTAGCTCCTACGAGCAGTACTTC
CASSLSGRASSYEQYF
>medium-sized|TRBD2|TRBJ2-7|TRBV12-3/TRBV12-4
TGTGCCAGCAGTCGTACTCTAGCGGGAGGGCCTTACGAGCAGTACTTC
CASSRTLAGGPYEQYF
>many|NA|TRBJ2-1|TRBV3-1
TGTGCCAGCAGCCGGACACGTCGTCCCGATGAGCAGTTCTTC
CASSRTRRPDEQFF
>NA|TRBD1|TRBJ2-1|TRBV19
TGTGCCAGTATTTCTAAAACCGGGACAGGAGTAAATGAGCAGTTCTTC
CASISKTGTGVNEQFF
>many|TRBD1|TRBJ2-3|TRBV6-6
TGTGCCAGCTCGGGACAGGGCACCGATACGCAGTATTTT
CASSGQGTDTQYF
>medium-sized|TRBD2|TRBJ2-3|TRBV29-1
TGCAGCGTTGGGCAGGGAGGGGATACGCAGTATTTT
CSVGQGGDTQYF
>medium-sized|NA|TRBJ2-6|TRBV7-9
TGTGCCAGCAGCCCGAGGGCAGGAGAGACTGGGGCCAACGTCCTGACTTTC
CASSPRAGETGANVLTF
>medium-sized|TRBD1|TRBJ2-3|TRBV24-1
TGTGCCACCAGTGACACCGGGACAGGGTATTCACATACGCAGTATTTT
CATSDTGTGYSHTQYF
>NA|NA|TRBJ1-1|TRBV19
TGTGCCAGTAGCAAAGGTTTTTCGGAATTCATGAACACTGAAGCTTTCTTT
CASSKGFSEFMNTEAFF